This TCR beta chain was documented in a study of shared clonotypes between healthy human individuals. Study-wide findings and caveats: In this cohort, only blood was sampled, and tissue repertoires likely differ. Researchers found naive subsets generally carried larger estimated richness than memory subsets.

The V gene lost 7 bases and the J gene lost 5 bases, with 15 bases spanning the gap. Germline values: CDR1 SNHLY, CDR2 FYNNEI. The CDR3 runs 14 residues. Once extracted for a subset, genomic DNA was divided evenly among several immunoSEQ plates. Method: immunoSEQ multiplex PCR; TCRdb's copy keeps in-frame clones and lacks some. The sample yields about 380,000 clones, around 96% seen once. With regard to this clone: As yet, its antigen is unknown.

The clonotype originates from a man aged 25-40 years in good health. The rearrangement joins TRBV2 to TRBJ1-5, with D possibly TRBD1 on 6 matching bases. Sequenced material: memory CD8+ T cells sorted from blood. Subset here: CD45RO+ cells pooled with CCR7-negative TemRA cells. CDR3 nucleotides: TGTGCCAGCACGGGCAGGGAGGGGGATCAGCCCCAGCATTTT. As protein: CASTGREGDQPQHF.